Shown below are 17 T cell receptor beta chains from a single sample sequenced in a study of cytomegalovirus exposure and HLA in healthy donors. The PCR had 60 Vbeta and 13 Jbeta primers. Sequencing was performed with immunoSEQ multiplex PCR; in TCRdb, only in-frame clones are kept and a portion is missing. The repertoire holds 210,000 or so clones, with 75% to 90% as singletons. Sequenced material: PBMCs. The receptors were sampled from a man aged 25 to 40 in good health and CMV-seronegative.

The genes are TRBV6-1 and TRBJ1-5; D not resolved. V lost 8 bases and J lost 2, with 10 bases in between. Germline values: CDR1 MNHNS, CDR2 SASEGT. The CDR3 is made up of 13 amino acids. The CDR3 DNA follows: TGTGCCAGCCTAGCCCATGGCAATCAGCCCCAGCATTTT. Residues: CASLAHGNQPQHF.

The CDR3 nucleotides read TGTGCCAGCTCACCAGCAGGGGGCCCTGGGACCGGGGAGCTGTTTTTT. Translating gives CASSPAGGPGTGELFF. This chain connects TRBV18 to TRBJ2-2; 8 positions agree with TRBD1. J was trimmed by 5 bases and V by 2 bases; bases with no gene match: 7. The length of the CDR3 is 16 residues. The germline V gene encodes CDR1 KGHSH and CDR2 LQKENI.

The rearrangement links TRBV15 to TRBJ2-7; D not certain. Germline lookup yields CDR1 LNHNV and CDR2 YYDKDF (reference sequence). Trimming shortened V by 0 bases and J by 4 bases, and 7 bases separated the two germline ends. The CDR3 is 13 residues long. For the CDR3, the DNA is TGTGCCACCAGCAGAGACGAGGTTTACGAGCAGTACTTC. This encodes CATSRDEVYEQYF.

This clone was found a few times. The chain joins TRBV14 to TRBJ2-5; D not resolved. V dropped 6 bases and J dropped 4 bases, with 12 bases sitting between them. The germline V gene has CDR1 SGHDN and CDR2 FVKESK. CDR3 length: 13 residues. The CDR3 coding sequence is TGTGCCAGCAGTCCACGCCGGAGAGAGACCCAGTACTTC. It is translated as CASSPRRRETQYF.

This clone was recorded a few times. The V gene is TRBV10-2, the J gene TRBJ2-2; D is possibly TRBD1 (5 bases). CDR1 and CDR2 from the germline V gene are WSHSY and SAAADI. Trimming cost V 8 bases and J 6 bases, with 13 bases left between them. The CDR3 spans 13 residues. The chain's CDR3 is CASQGDSAGELFF. CDR3 DNA sequence: TGCGCCAGCCAAGGGGATTCGGCCGGGGAGCTGTTTTTT.

This chain joins TRBV28 and TRBJ1-4; TRBD1 aligns across 10 bases. Trimming at V came to 4 bases and at J to 5 bases, leaving 4 bases not matched to a gene. The CDR3 contains 15 residues. CDR1 and CDR2 (germline): MDHEN, SYDVKM. The CDR3 spells CASSSPGQGNEKLFF. CDR3 DNA sequence: TGTGCCAGCAGTTCCCCGGGACAGGGGAATGAAAAACTGTTTTTT.

This clone was observed a single time. The chain carries TRBV7-2 and TRBJ2-2; 9 nucleotides line up with TRBD2. Per germline, CDR1 SGHTA and CDR2 FQGNSA. The junction had 12 bases not matched to a gene; V was cut back by 2 bases and J by 5 bases. This CDR3 region has 18 residues. The CDR3 is CASSLNKPRLAETGELFF. The DNA of the CDR3 is TGTGCCAGCAGCTTAAATAAGCCGAGACTAGCGGAAACCGGGGAGCTGTTTTTT. Full variable domain (outside the CDR3, taken from reference TRBV7-2 and TRBJ2-2): GAGVSQSPSNKVTEKGKDVELRCDPISGHTALYWYRQSLGQGLEFLIYFQGNSAPDKSGLPSDRFSAERTGGSVSTLTIQRTQQEDSAVYLCASSLNKPRLAETGELFFGEGSRLTVL.

The chain employs TRBV28 and TRBJ1-3; 8 bases align to TRBD1. CDR3 length: 15 amino acids. Trimming took 5 bases from V and 0 from J; bases not matched to a gene: 3. The germline V gene has CDR1 MDHEN and CDR2 SYDVKM. CDR3 amino acids: CASSNTGGSGNTIYF. For the CDR3, the DNA is TGTGCCAGCAGTAACACAGGGGGCTCTGGAAACACCATATATTTT.

The V and J genes are TRBV5-1 and TRBJ2-7; 7 nucleotides align to TRBD1. Germline V CDR1 and CDR2: SGHRS, YFSETQ. V lost 6 bases to trimming and J lost 4 bases; unmatched junction nucleotides: 19. This CDR3 has 17 amino acids. CDR3 residues: CASTQSFQAGGMYEQYF. The CDR3 DNA sequence: TGCGCCAGCACCCAGTCGTTCCAAGCAGGGGGTATGTACGAGCAGTACTTC.

This clone was counted once. This rearrangement joins TRBV7-2 to TRBJ2-1, with 9 bases lining up with TRBD2. The CDR3 length is 15 residues. V shed 2 bases, J shed 9 bases, and the junction held 8 bases outside the gene matches. Germline-derived CDR1 and CDR2 are SGHTA and FQGNSA. CDR3 loop: CASSLRAGGHSEQFF. CDR3 DNA: TGTGCCAGCAGCTTAAGAGCGGGAGGCCACAGTGAGCAGTTCTTC.

The V call is TRBV5-6, the J call TRBJ2-7; TRBD2 matches at 11 bases. Germline V gene data show CDR1 as SGHDT and CDR2 as YYEEEE. Losses at the gene ends were 3 bases for V and 3 bases for J; bases not matched to a gene: 5. This CDR3 spans 15 amino acids. The CDR3 spells CASSWGTSGHYEQYF. The CDR3 DNA follows: TGTGCCAGCAGCTGGGGGACTAGCGGCCACTACGAGCAGTACTTC.

The rearrangement joins TRBV10-2 to TRBJ2-1; 10 bases line up with TRBD2. Looked up from germline, CDR1 is WSHSY and CDR2 is SAAADI. J was trimmed by 4 bases and V by 5 bases; bases with no gene match: 5. CDR3 size: 15 residues. CDR3 bases: TGCGCCAGCAGTAGGCTAGCGGGAGAGTACAATGAGCAGTTCTTC. Translation: CASSRLAGEYNEQFF.

This clone was detected only once. The genes are TRBV2 and TRBJ1-4, with D tentatively TRBD1 (5 bases). The germline CDR1 and CDR2 sequences are SNHLY and FYNNEI. Trimming took 6 bases from V and 1 from J, leaving 15 bases between them. The CDR3 covers 16 residues. The CDR3 bases are TGTGCCAGCAGGGGGCCCGGGAGTTTAACTAATGAAAAACTGTTTTTT. This sequence encodes CASRGPGSLTNEKLFF.

This chain links TRBV5-8 with TRBJ2-4, with a possible D match to TRBD1 (6 bases). The V gene lost 2 bases and the J gene lost 1 base, with 7 bases spanning the gap. In germline, CDR1 is SGHTS, CDR2 YDEGEE. The CDR3 has 14 amino acids. The CDR3 spells CASSFQGAKNIQYF. The CDR3 nucleotides are TGTGCCAGCAGCTTTCAGGGGGCCAAAAACATTCAGTACTTC.

The rearrangement joins TRBV7-2 to TRBJ2-2, with 9 bases identical to TRBD2. V shed 1 base, J shed 6 bases, and the junction held 9 bases outside the gene matches. The CDR3 totals 17 residues. Germline CDR1 and CDR2: SGHTA and FQGNSA. The CDR3 DNA is TGTGCCAGCAGCTTAGAACCTAGCGGGGTATGGGCCGGGGAGCTGTTTTTT. It codes for CASSLEPSGVWAGELFF. The variable domain in full, with the rest retrieved from reference TRBV7-2 and TRBJ2-2, is GAGVSQSPSNKVTEKGKDVELRCDPISGHTALYWYRQSLGQGLEFLIYFQGNSAPDKSGLPSDRFSAERTGGSVSTLTIQRTQQEDSAVYLCASSLEPSGVWAGELFFGEGSRLTVL.

The rearrangement uses TRBV9 and TRBJ1-2; D unresolved. The germline gives CDR1 SGDLS, CDR2 YYNGEE. Trimming pared 5 bases from V and 3 bases from J, leaving 5 bases between. The CDR3 loop spans 11 amino acids. CDR3 in DNA: TGTGCCAGCAGATCCGACTATGGCTACACCTTC. Translated, it gives CASRSDYGYTF.

The chain couples TRBV4-1 to TRBJ2-2, with TRBD2 matching over 9 bases. Germline CDR1 reads MGHRA; CDR2 reads YSYEKL. CDR3 size: 14 residues. Trimming cost V 4 bases and J 4 bases; bases outside gene matches: 1. The CDR3 coding sequence is TGCGCCAGCAGCCTTAGCGGGGGCACCGGGGAGCTGTTTTTT. Translation gives CASSLSGGTGELFF.